Listed here are 29 T cell receptor beta chains from one sample, sequenced in a study of T cell responses to AZD1222 COVID-19 vaccine. Libraries were prepared by immunoSEQ multiplex PCR; TCRdb keeps only in-frame clonotypes and omits some of them. The repertoire consists of fewer than 130,000 clones, with approximately 90% occurring once and the leading ten covering 2% to 2.5%. Sequenced material: peripheral blood, taken 28 days after the second AZD1222 dose. Receptors were obtained from an adult who received the AZD1222 COVID-19 vaccine.

The chain has TRBV7-2 and TRBJ1-4, with D perhaps matching TRBD1 (5 bases). CDR3 length equals 15 residues. Germline values: CDR1 SGHTA, CDR2 FQGNSA. V was trimmed by 3 bases and J by 0 bases, leaving 8 bases between them. This CDR3 reads CASSFTGTTNEKLFF. The DNA for the CDR3 is TGTGCCAGCAGCTTTACAGGAACAACTAATGAAAAACTGTTTTTT.

This sequence joins TRBV6-5 and TRBJ1-2; 8 bases match TRBD1. The trim removed 6 bases at V and 6 bases at J, leaving 6 bases unmatched. The V gene's germline CDR1 is MNHEY and CDR2 SVGAGI. The CDR3 length is 13 residues. CDR3 sequence: CASSMDREHGYTF. The CDR3 DNA follows: TGTGCCAGCAGCATGGACAGGGAGCATGGCTACACCTTC.

V usage is TRBV5-1 and J usage is TRBJ1-1; TRBD1 aligns across 7 bases. The CDR3 totals 15 residues. V lost 4 bases to trimming and J lost 1 base; unmatched junction nucleotides: 7. The germline V gene encodes CDR1 SGHRS and CDR2 YFSETQ. Here the CDR3 DNA reads TGCGCCAGCAGCAGTTCCGGGACAGAGAACACTGAAGCTTTCTTT. It yields the protein CASSSSGTENTEAFF.

The chain employs TRBV19 and TRBJ2-2; D is undetermined. V lost 4 bases and J lost 2, with 11 bases in between. Germline V gene sequence: CDR1 LNHDA, CDR2 SQIVND (reference sequence). This CDR3 has 15 amino acids. CDR3 loop: CASSRVSRNTGELFF. CDR3 sequence (DNA): TGTGCCAGTAGTAGGGTATCTCGAAACACCGGGGAGCTGTTTTTT.

This chain uses TRBV28 with TRBJ1-2; D might be TRBD1 (6 bases). Trimming pared 6 bases from V and 7 bases from J, leaving 15 bases between. The CDR3 length is 13 residues. Germline assignment: CDR1 MDHEN and CDR2 SYDVKM. CDR3 protein: CASSRRGARGYTF. For the CDR3, the DNA is TGTGCCAGCAGCCGTCGGGGGGCGCGTGGCTACACCTTC.

The chain carries TRBV2 and TRBJ1-1; D gene uncertain. Trimming cost V 4 bases and J 1 base, with 4 bases left between them. This CDR3 spans 12 amino acids. Germline loops: CDR1 SNHLY, CDR2 FYNNEI. CDR3 sequence reads: CASSVGNTEAFF. CDR3 in DNA: TGTGCCAGCAGTGTAGGGAACACTGAAGCTTTCTTT.

The V and J genes are TRBV30 and TRBJ2-6, with 7 bases fitting TRBD1. The CDR3 has 14 amino acids. V was clipped by 4 bases and J by 0 bases; unmatched bases: 0. Germline CDR1 reads GTSNPN; CDR2 reads SVGIG (reference sequence). CDR3 residues: CAWTGGSGANVLTF. The CDR3 DNA follows: TGTGCCTGGACAGGGGGCTCTGGGGCCAACGTCCTGACTTTC.

CDR3 residues: CASSWGTAQNNSPLHF. CDR3 bases: TGTGCCAGCAGTTGGGGCACAGCCCAAAATAATTCACCCCTCCACTTT. The chain recombines TRBV28 with TRBJ1-6, with a tentative D call TRBD1 (5 bases). V lost 4 bases, J lost 5 bases, and 15 bases lay in between. Looked up from germline, CDR1 is MDHEN and CDR2 is SYDVKM. This CDR3 contains 16 residues.

The chain links TRBV3-1 (or the pseudogene TRBV3-2) to TRBJ1-6; the match to TRBD1 covers 10 bases. Germline V CDR1 and CDR2: LGHDT, YNNKEL (reference sequence). CDR3 length: 14 amino acids. J was trimmed by 11 bases and V by 4 bases; bases with no gene match: 5. The CDR3 coding sequence is TGTGCCAGCAGCCGACAGACAGGGGGCACACCCCTCCACTTT. Its translation: CASSRQTGGTPLHF.

V gene TRBV9 combines with J gene TRBJ1-2; D is uncertain. CDR3 size: 16 residues. The V end was cut by 0 bases, the J end by 1 base, with 13 bases between. The V gene's germline CDR1 is SGDLS and CDR2 YYNGEE. CDR3 sequence: CASSVVGGAFNYGYTF. CDR3 nucleotide sequence: TGTGCCAGCAGCGTAGTTGGCGGAGCCTTTAACTATGGCTACACCTTC. Full variable domain (rest looked up from reference TRBV9 and TRBJ1-2): DSGVTQTPKHLITATGQRVTLRCSPRSGDLSVYWYQQSLDQGLQFLIQYYNGEERAKGNILERFSAQQFPDLHSELNLSSLELGDSALYFCASSVVGGAFNYGYTFGSGTRLTVV.

This clone appeared once. V is TRBV11-3 and J is TRBJ2-1; the D is unclear. This CDR3 has 13 residues. The germline V gene encodes CDR1 SGHNT and CDR2 YENEEA. Trimming left V 4 bases short and J 6 bases short, with 10 bases between. CDR3 in amino acids: CASSSPIGNEQFF. CDR3 bases: TGTGCCAGCAGCTCCCCAATCGGCAATGAGCAGTTCTTC.

The V gene is TRBV15, the J gene TRBJ2-7; the D gene is possibly TRBD1 (6 bases). V lost 3 bases and J lost 0, with 15 bases in between. Germline CDR1 reads LNHNV; CDR2 reads YYDKDF (reference sequence). This CDR3 is 16 amino acids long. In DNA form, the CDR3 reads TGTGCCACCAGCAGGAAAGGGGGTTCGAGCTCCTACGAGCAGTACTTC. Amino acid sequence: CATSRKGGSSSYEQYF.

This clone was counted a few times. The rearrangement joins TRBV11-2 to TRBJ1-2; D not certain. The CDR3 has 12 amino acids. Germline values: CDR1 SGHAT, CDR2 FQNNGV. Trimming removed 3 bases at V and 8 bases at J, with 10 bases between. CDR3 amino acids: CASSLHGLGYTF. The CDR3, as DNA: TGTGCCAGCAGCTTGCATGGTTTGGGCTACACCTTC.

This clone was detected only a few times. The DNA for the CDR3 is TGTGCCAGCAGTCCTAGCGGGCGGTTGACCACCGGGGAGCTGTTTTTT. It encodes CASSPSGRLTTGELFF. The chain links TRBV28 to TRBJ2-2, with 8 bases identical to TRBD2. CDR1 is MDHEN, CDR2 SYDVKM, per germline. V was clipped by 5 bases and J by 4 bases; unmatched bases: 9. The CDR3 length is 16 residues.

The gene calls are TRBV30 and TRBJ2-5, with 9 bases fitting TRBD2. The CDR3 runs 15 residues. J lost 4 bases, V lost 1 base, and 7 bases had no gene match. The germline V gene has CDR1 GTSNPN and CDR2 SVGIG (reference sequence). The chain's CDR3 is CAWSGAGGPLETQYF. The CDR3 bases are TGTGCCTGGAGTGGGGCGGGAGGGCCCTTAGAGACCCAGTACTTC. The full variable domain, rest sourced from reference TRBV30 and TRBJ2-5, is SQTIHQWPATLVQPVGSPLSLECTVEGTSNPNLYWYRQAAGRGLQLLFYSVGIGQISSEVPQNLSASRPQDRQFILSSKKLLLSDSGFYLCAWSGAGGPLETQYFGPGTRLLVL.

The V and J genes are TRBV28 and TRBJ1-2; TRBD1 aligns across 11 bases. The CDR3 is 14 residues long. The V gene's germline CDR1 is MDHEN and CDR2 SYDVKM. Trimming at V came to 4 bases and at J to 3 bases, leaving 1 base not matched to a gene. The CDR3 region has the DNA TGTGCCAGCAGTTCGGGACAGGGGGACTATGGCTACACCTTC. It translates to CASSSGQGDYGYTF.

This clone was seen just once. This chain uses TRBV5-1 with TRBJ2-3; 9 bases are shared with TRBD1. CDR1 and CDR2 from the germline V gene are SGHRS and YFSETQ. The CDR3 is made up of 14 amino acids. V gave up 3 bases and J gave up 7 bases; unmatched junction bases: 6. CDR3: CASSSLTGGNTQYF. DNA of the CDR3: TGCGCCAGCAGCTCGCTGACAGGGGGTAATACGCAGTATTTT.

A word on this clone: One junction end does not reproduce the germline sequence, and a read error may be involved. The chain is built from TRBV19 and TRBJ1-1, with 9 nucleotides matching TRBD1. This CDR3 comprises 15 residues. Germline CDR1 LNHDA, CDR2 SQIVND (reference sequence). CDR3 loop: CASSIGGQGFTGAFF. The CDR3 bases are TGTGCCAGTAGTATTGGGGGACAGGGCTTTACTGGAGCTTTCTTT.

The chain has TRBV18 and TRBJ1-2; 11 nucleotides agree with TRBD1. CDR3 length: 16 residues. The J segment lost 5 bases and the V segment lost 1 base, leaving 6 bases of the junction unmatched. CDR1 and CDR2 (germline): KGHSH, LQKENI. The CDR3 here is CASSPLRGQGEYGYTF. The CDR3 region has the DNA TGTGCCAGCTCACCACTCAGGGGACAGGGGGAGTATGGCTACACCTTC.

The chain joins TRBV4-1 to TRBJ1-1; 7 nucleotides line up with TRBD1. This CDR3 contains 15 residues. Trimming took 0 bases from V and 5 from J; bases not matched to a gene: 6. In germline, CDR1 is MGHRA, CDR2 YSYEKL. The chain's CDR3 is CASSQDQGVRTEAFF. CDR3 bases: TGCGCCAGCAGCCAAGATCAGGGGGTGAGGACTGAAGCTTTCTTT.

V is TRBV12-3 or TRBV12-4 and J is TRBJ1-5, with D unresolved. CDR3 length: 13 residues. V was cut by 3 bases and J by 5 bases, with 8 bases left in between. CDR3 region: CASSFYADQPQHF. The CDR3 nucleotides are TGTGCCAGCAGTTTCTACGCTGATCAGCCCCAGCATTTT.

The rearrangement joins TRBV10-3 to TRBJ2-7, with D possibly being TRBD1 (6 bases). CDR1 and CDR2 from the germline V gene are ENHRY and SYGVKD. V lost 10 bases and J 1 base, leaving 14 bases between the germline ends. The CDR3 contains 13 residues. The CDR3 bases are TGTGCCACCGCCCGGACAGAGTCCTACGAGCAGTACTTC. This encodes CATARTESYEQYF.

This clone occurred once. The rearrangement links TRBV12-3 or TRBV12-4 to TRBJ2-5; 7 nucleotides agree with TRBD1. The CDR3 length is 13 residues. With 7 bases clipped from V and 5 bases from J, the junction kept 7 bases outside the gene matches. CDR3 sequence: CASTYRGLETQYF. Written as DNA, the CDR3 is TGTGCCAGCACTTACAGGGGCTTGGAGACCCAGTACTTC.

This clone was seen only a few times. The chain uses TRBV15 and TRBJ2-3; 12 bases match TRBD1. Trimming cost V 3 bases and J 0 bases; bases outside gene matches: 4. The germline V gene has CDR1 LNHNV and CDR2 YYDKDF (reference sequence). The CDR3 is 17 amino acids. DNA for the CDR3: TGTGCCACCAGCAGTGCGGGACAGGGGGCTAGCACAGATACGCAGTATTTT. Translation: CATSSAGQGASTDTQYF.

The genes are TRBV6-5 and TRBJ1-5; D remains unclear. Trimming left V 2 bases short and J 1 base short, with 9 bases between. This CDR3 has 15 amino acids. The V gene's germline CDR1 is MNHEY and CDR2 SVGAGI. The CDR3 bases are TGTGCCAGCAGTTACGGGATACCAAGCAATCAGCCCCAGCATTTT. Residues: CASSYGIPSNQPQHF.

The rearrangement joins TRBV11-3 to TRBJ2-5; 9 bases are a match to TRBD1. The germline V gene encodes CDR1 SGHNT and CDR2 YENEEA. CDR3 size: 15 residues. With 2 bases clipped from V and 6 bases from J, the junction kept 7 bases outside the gene matches. The CDR3 loop is CASSLTGQGGQTQYF. For the CDR3, the DNA is TGTGCCAGCAGCTTAACGGGACAGGGCGGACAGACCCAGTACTTC.

The chain carries TRBV5-1 and TRBJ2-7, with 8 bases identical to TRBD2. The germline V gene encodes CDR1 SGHRS and CDR2 YFSETQ. Trimming at V came to 4 bases and at J to 3 bases, leaving 9 bases not matched to a gene. There are 15 residues in the CDR3. CDR3 amino acids: CASSLRAGGFYEQYF. CDR3 in DNA: TGCGCCAGCAGCCTTCGGGCGGGAGGCTTCTACGAGCAGTACTTC. The full variable domain, completed using reference TRBV5-1 and TRBJ2-7, is KAGVTQTPRYLIKTRGQQVTLSCSPISGHRSVSWYQQTPGQGLQFLFEYFSETQRNKGNFPGRFSGRQFSNSRSEMNVSTLELGDSALYLCASSLRAGGFYEQYFGPGTRLTVT.

To note about this clone: Other DNA variants within this sample encode the same CDR3. The chain couples TRBV27 to TRBJ2-5; tentative D call: TRBD2 (6 bases). There are 12 residues in the CDR3. V was pared by 5 bases and J by 4 bases, with 8 bases between. Germline assignment: CDR1 MNHEY and CDR2 SMNVEV (reference sequence). For the CDR3, the DNA is TGTGCCAGCAGTCTGCGGGGAGAGACCCAGTACTTC. Translating it yields CASSLRGETQYF.

In its sample, this clone was seen once. V usage is TRBV7-9 and J usage is TRBJ2-7, with 7 bases matching TRBD2. Germline CDR1 is SEHNR and CDR2 is FQNEAQ (reference sequence). This CDR3 region has 16 residues. V was pared by 5 bases and J by 4 bases, with 14 bases of the junction left unmatched. The CDR3 region is CASSALGGSKAYEQYF. CDR3 nucleotide sequence: TGTGCCAGCAGCGCCCTGGGAGGGAGCAAGGCATACGAGCAGTACTTC.